This T cell receptor (beta chain) was sequenced for a study of blood T cells in healthy people across ages. Study-level background: There was about one barcoded beta molecule captured by template switching per two T cells.

This clonotype came up a few times. No antigen is known for it. Study-wide points: Bulk PBMC profiling left naive and antigen-experienced comparisons inconclusive. A greater number of naive CD4+ cells and higher diversity distinguished long-lived donors from aged donors.

Primers used in a second PCR of roughly 7 to 12 cycles were a sample-barcoded 5' primer and a J-beta primer mix. Each of the cDNA molecules was tagged by a template-switch adaptor with 12 random nucleotides. TCRdb processed the 5' RACE reads anew with MiXCR; each CDR3 protein has one entry. Of over a million distinct CDR3 sequences in the sample, about 42% were seen once. The CDR3 spans 18 residues. The V and J ends lost 3 bases and 0 bases respectively, with 15 bases between them. The sequencing sample was made of blood. This clonotype originated in a woman between 18 and 29 years old in good health. V usage is TRBV12-3 or TRBV12-4 and J usage is TRBJ1-6; D is unclear. The CDR3 DNA follows: TGTGCCAGCAGTTTCAGCTCCATCGTCAGCTCCTATAATTCACCCCTCCACTTT. It translates to CASSFSSIVSSYNSPLHF.